This record looks at one T cell receptor beta chain sequence and its context. This clonotype showed up just a few times. Its antigen target is currently unknown. No base-level quality is on record; no much larger clone is a single base apart. For repertoire sequencing, TCR beta CDR3 regions were amplified from RNA transcripts. The first round was an RT-PCR using HTBI primers with the Qiagen OneStep RT-PCR kit, and this first round was followed by a second-round multiplex PCR, then size selection and purification. Libraries were sequenced on an Illumina HiSeq2000 using paired-end 100 bp reads. Per the source publication's procedure: Reads were processed with SOAPnuke, discarding reads with adapters, uncalled bases, mean Phred below 15, or no exact constant-primer or identifier match. COPE v1.2.5 was used to merge the high-quality paired reads. Each unique nucleotide sequence was defined as a clonotype, and clonotypes were aligned to IMGT TRB V, D and J references with MiTCR v1.1. Only V-J combinations with frequency above 0.0001 were analysed, covering around 99% of repertoires. For each V-J combination, a TCR clonal expansion and chaos score was defined as the ratio of F50 clonal expansion to chaos observed in the TCRdist matrix. Welch's t-statistics and random forest were used to reduce the features to approximately 13 V-J combinations, which were then used as input to a naive Bayes classifier. The Morisita-Horn index was used to measure how similar the thyroid and blood repertoires were. Clones were called with MiXCR by TCRdb after fastp trimmed the public reads at Q25, and only in-frame beta chains were retained. Duplicate CDR3 protein sequences are folded into a single record with the most common DNA and genes. None of the V and J calls come from the authors' own analysis; TCRdb made them. The sample table records around 660,000 distinct CDR3 sequences; about 38% of these occur just once. Over 2.5% of the sample goes to the ten largest clones.

Ophthalmopathy patients had moderately to severely active disease, Clinical Activity Score of at least 3, NOSPECS grade of at least 4, and disease duration under 3 months. Patients with other autoimmune diseases, uncontrolled infections, pregnancy or lactation were excluded. Clinical symptoms, serum thyroxine, TRAb, thyroid ultrasound and orbital computed tomography formed the basis of the diagnosis. Ficoll-Paque density gradient centrifugation was used to isolate PBMCs from around 9.1 ml of fresh peripheral blood. Total RNA was extracted using Trizol reagent, and RNA quality was checked on an Agilent 2100 Bioanalyzer. Trimming at the junction amounts to 8 bases on V and 4 bases on J, and the germline ends lie 12 bases apart. Counted from cysteine to phenylalanine, this CDR3 has 13 amino acids. The entry retains the CDR3 DNA only, 39 bases that are in frame from base 1. CDR1 is given as GTSNPN and CDR2 as SVGIG, both from the germline V gene (reference sequence).

The sample is drawn from a study of Graves' ophthalmopathy and Graves' hyperthyroidism (dated by TCRdb to the late 2010s). With regard to the full study: Peripheral blood was collected before any treatment was given, at the time of initial diagnosis. The study used TCR beta repertoire signatures to distinguish Graves' ophthalmopathy from Graves' hyperthyroidism and to predict progression to ophthalmopathy. In total, 135 blood samples were TCR-sequenced: under 45 ophthalmopathy, some 72 hyperthyroidism and some 17 hyperthyroidism-to-ophthalmopathy patients. To explore V-J signatures that separate ophthalmopathy from hyperthyroidism, a discovery set of about a hundred patients was enrolled, consisting of about 45 with ophthalmopathy and roughly 59 with stable hyperthyroidism. The independent validation cohort included under 20 hyperthyroidism patients plus 17 patients who later progressed from hyperthyroidism to ophthalmopathy. In six hyperthyroidism patients, T-cell repertoires of thyroid tissue and blood were compared. After sampling, hyperthyroidism patients received methimazole starting at 30 mg daily, and ophthalmopathy patients received high-dose intravenous methylprednisolone. The paper as a whole reports these results and caveats: Sample size was not predetermined statistically, and investigators were not blinded to group allocation. In cross-validation, the 13-signature model distinguished ophthalmopathy from stable hyperthyroidism with about 88% sensitivity and roughly 81% specificity, and in the test set the corresponding values were about 80% and 75%. In validation, the model predicted ophthalmopathy progression with about 64% sensitivity and 72% to 80% specificity; about a dozen predicted patients were CT-confirmed with GO in a median of approximately six months. Most expanded thyroid clonotypes with a frequency above 0.001 also appeared in blood, which suggests that blood repertoires may reflect the immune response in the thyroid.

The clonotype was recovered from an adult man with Graves' ophthalmopathy. The chain couples TRBV30 to TRBJ1-6; no D gene can be assigned with confidence. The source material was peripheral blood. This receptor has the CDR3 CALARTYNSPLHF. In nucleotides, the sequence is TGTGCCCTCGCTAGAACGTATAATTCACCCCTCCACTTT. The CDR3 plus the reference TRBV30 and TRBJ1-6 genes for the other parts give the full variable domain: SQTIHQWPATLVQPVGSPLSLECTVEGTSNPNLYWYRQAAGRGLQLLFYSVGIGQISSEVPQNLSASRPQDRQFILSSKKLLLSDSGFYLCALARTYNSPLHFGNGTRLTVT.